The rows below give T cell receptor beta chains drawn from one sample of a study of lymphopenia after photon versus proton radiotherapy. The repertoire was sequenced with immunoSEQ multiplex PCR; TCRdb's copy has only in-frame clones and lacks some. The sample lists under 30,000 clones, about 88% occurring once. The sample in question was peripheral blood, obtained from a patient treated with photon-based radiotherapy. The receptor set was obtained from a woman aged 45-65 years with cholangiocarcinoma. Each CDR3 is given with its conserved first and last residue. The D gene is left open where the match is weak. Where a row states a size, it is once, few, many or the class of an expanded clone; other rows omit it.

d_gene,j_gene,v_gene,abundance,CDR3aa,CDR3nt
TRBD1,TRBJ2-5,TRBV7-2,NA,CASSPGQPYQETQYF,TGTGCCAGCAGCCCGGGACAGCCGTACCAAGAGACCCAGTACTTC
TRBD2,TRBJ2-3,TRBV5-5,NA,CASSLPTSGMVDTQYF,TGTGCCAGCAGCCTCCCGACTAGCGGGATGGTAGATACGCAGTATTTT
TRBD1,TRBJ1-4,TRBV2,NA,CASSDFSGGREKLFF,TGTGCCAGCAGTGATTTTTCAGGGGGACGGGAAAAACTGTTTTTT
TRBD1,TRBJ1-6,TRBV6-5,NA,CASSFGTVNSPLHF,TGTGCCAGCAGTTTCGGGACAGTGAATTCACCCCTCCACTTT
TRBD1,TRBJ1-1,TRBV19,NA,CASSPWGGGGTEAFF,TGTGCCAGTAGCCCTTGGGGAGGGGGCGGCACTGAAGCTTTCTTT
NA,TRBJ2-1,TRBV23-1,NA,CASSQSYRVGFWMDNEQFF,TGCGCCAGCAGTCAATCTTATAGGGTCGGTTTTTGGATGGACAATGAGCAGTTCTTC
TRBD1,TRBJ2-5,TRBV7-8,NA,CASSHGTGRETQYF,TGTGCCAGCAGCCACGGGACAGGTAGAGAGACCCAGTACTTC
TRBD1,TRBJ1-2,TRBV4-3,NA,CASSPRVNLGGGYTF,TGCGCCAGCAGCCCGCGAGTCAACTTAGGGGGCGGCTACACCTTC
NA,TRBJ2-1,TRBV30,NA,CAWSGLAINEQFF,TGTGCCTGGAGTGGGCTAGCGATAAATGAGCAGTTCTTC
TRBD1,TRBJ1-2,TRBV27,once,CASSPRDRGIYGYTF,TGTGCCAGCAGTCCGAGGGACAGGGGGATCTATGGCTACACCTTC
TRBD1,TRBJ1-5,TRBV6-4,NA,CASINPWGPTGGSNQPQHF,TGTGCCAGCATTAACCCTTGGGGCCCCACAGGGGGTAGCAATCAGCCCCAGCATTTT
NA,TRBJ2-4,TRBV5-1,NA,CASSFEGPKNIQYF,TGCGCCAGCAGCTTTGAGGGCCCCAAAAACATTCAGTACTTC
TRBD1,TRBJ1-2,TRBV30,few,CAWKPGRGLSVRYGYTF,TGTGCCTGGAAACCTGGCAGGGGGCTTTCAGTCAGATATGGCTACACCTTC
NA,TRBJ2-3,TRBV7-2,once,CASSPYDPPDTQYF,TGTGCCAGCAGCCCATACGACCCGCCAGATACGCAGTATTTT
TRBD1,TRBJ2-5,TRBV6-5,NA,CASSFRGTGWETQYF,TGTGCCAGCAGTTTCAGGGGGACAGGGTGGGAGACCCAGTACTTC
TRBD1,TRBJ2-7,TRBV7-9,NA,CASSSTWTGWYEQYF,TGTGCCAGCAGCTCAACATGGACAGGGTGGTACGAGCAGTACTTC
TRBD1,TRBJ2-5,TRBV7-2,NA,CASSKRTGGLETQYF,TGTGCCAGCAGCAAGAGGACAGGGGGTTTAGAGACCCAGTACTTC
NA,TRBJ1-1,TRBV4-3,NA,CASSQEGLLMNTEAFF,TGCGCCAGCAGCCAAGAAGGTCTGCTCATGAACACTGAAGCTTTCTTT
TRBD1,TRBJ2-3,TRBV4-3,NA,CASSQDGDRQGTDTQYF,TGCGCCAGCAGCCAAGATGGGGACAGGCAAGGCACAGATACGCAGTATTTT
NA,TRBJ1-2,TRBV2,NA,CASSENGPLGYTF,TGTGCCAGCAGTGAGAACGGCCCCCTAGGCTACACCTTC
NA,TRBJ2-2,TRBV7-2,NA,CASSLGGKVGTGELFF,TGTGCCAGCAGCTTAGGCGGAAAGGTCGGCACCGGGGAGCTGTTTTTT
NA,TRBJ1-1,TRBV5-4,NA,CASSLDAQGSTEAFF,TGTGCCAGCAGCTTGGACGCACAGGGAAGCACTGAAGCTTTCTTT
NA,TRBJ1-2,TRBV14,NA,CASSQDKQGRYTF,TGTGCCAGCAGCCAAGATAAGCAGGGACGCTACACCTTC
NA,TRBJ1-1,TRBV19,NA,CASSISVNTEAFF,TGTGCCAGTAGTATTTCAGTTAACACTGAAGCTTTCTTT
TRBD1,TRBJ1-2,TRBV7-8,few,CASSPLRQGMRGYTF,TGTGCCAGCAGCCCCTTGAGACAGGGCATGCGAGGCTACACCTTC
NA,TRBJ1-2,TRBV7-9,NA,CASSHPRRPNYGYTF,TGTGCCAGCAGCCACCCCAGACGACCTAACTATGGCTACACCTTC
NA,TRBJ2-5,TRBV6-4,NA,CASTGKGSGETQYF,TGTGCCAGCACCGGCAAGGGATCTGGTGAGACCCAGTACTTC
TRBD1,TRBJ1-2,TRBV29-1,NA,CSVETPDRGYGYTF,TGCAGCGTTGAAACCCCCGACAGGGGCTATGGCTACACCTTC
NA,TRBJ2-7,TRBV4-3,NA,CASSHRGGGNEQYF,TGCGCCAGCAGCCACCGCGGCGGAGGGAACGAGCAGTACTTC
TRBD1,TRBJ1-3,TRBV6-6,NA,CASSSWTGSGNTIYF,TGTGCCAGCAGTTCTTGGACAGGCTCTGGAAACACCATATATTTT
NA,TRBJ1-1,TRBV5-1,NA,CASSRGEGVGTEAFF,TGCGCCAGCAGCCGAGGGGAGGGGGTAGGGACTGAAGCTTTCTTT
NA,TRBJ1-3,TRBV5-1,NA,CASSLGGLRGAPGNTIYF,TGCGCCAGCAGCTTAGGGGGTTTGAGGGGCGCCCCTGGAAACACCATATATTTT
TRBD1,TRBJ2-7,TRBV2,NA,CASRQTGVIDEQYF,TGTGCCAGCAGGCAGACAGGGGTAATTGACGAGCAGTACTTC
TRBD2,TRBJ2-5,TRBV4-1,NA,CASSHAKRGGQETQYF,TGCGCCAGCAGCCACGCCAAGCGGGGGGGACAAGAGACCCAGTACTTC
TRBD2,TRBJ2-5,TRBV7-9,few,CASSLKGLPGGETQYF,TGTGCCAGCAGCTTAAAAGGACTCCCGGGAGGAGAGACCCAGTACTTC
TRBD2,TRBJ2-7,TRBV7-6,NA,CASSVQRGALYEQYF,TGTGCCAGCAGCGTACAGCGGGGGGCCCTCTACGAGCAGTACTTC
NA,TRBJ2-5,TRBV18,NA,CASSPGGETQYF,TGTGCCAGCTCACCGGGGGGAGAGACCCAGTACTTC
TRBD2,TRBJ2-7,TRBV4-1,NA,CASSQDTPGGSYEQYF,TGCGCCAGCAGCCAAGACACCCCGGGGGGGTCCTACGAGCAGTACTTC
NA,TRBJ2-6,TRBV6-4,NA,CAFWRSPGSGANVLTF,TGTGCCTTCTGGAGATCCCCCGGCTCTGGGGCCAACGTCCTGACTTTC
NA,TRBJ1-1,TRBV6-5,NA,CASSYSGVLTTEAFF,TGTGCCAGCAGTTACTCAGGGGTTCTAACCACTGAAGCTTTCTTT
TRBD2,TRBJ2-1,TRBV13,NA,CASSLGDPSGGNEQFF,TGTGCCAGCAGCTTAGGTGACCCTAGCGGGGGGAATGAGCAGTTCTTC
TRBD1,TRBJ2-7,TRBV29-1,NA,CSVEKGQGYEQYF,TGCAGCGTTGAAAAGGGACAGGGATACGAGCAGTACTTC
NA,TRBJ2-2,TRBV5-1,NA,CASSFSGVGTGELFF,TGCGCCAGCAGCTTTTCCGGGGTGGGCACCGGGGAGCTGTTTTTT
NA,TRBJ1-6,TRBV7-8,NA,CASSAPRGGNSPLHF,TGTGCCAGCAGCGCACCCAGGGGTGGTAATTCACCCCTCCACTTT
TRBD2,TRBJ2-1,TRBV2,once,CASRGTSGGLGEQFF,TGTGCCAGCAGAGGGACTAGCGGGGGCCTCGGTGAGCAGTTCTTC
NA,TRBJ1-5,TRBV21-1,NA,CASSSGGADRVWNQPQHF,TGTGCCAGCAGCAGCGGAGGGGCGGACAGGGTGTGGAATCAGCCCCAGCATTTT
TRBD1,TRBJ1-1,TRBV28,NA,CASTKGGQYTEAFF,TGTGCCAGCACCAAAGGGGGCCAGTACACTGAAGCTTTCTTT
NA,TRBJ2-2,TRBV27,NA,CASSPPGEELFF,TGTGCCAGCAGTCCCCCGGGCGAGGAGCTGTTTTTT
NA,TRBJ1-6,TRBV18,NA,CASSPPFGARTLHF,TGTGCCAGCTCACCCCCTTTTGGGGCGCGGACCCTCCACTTT
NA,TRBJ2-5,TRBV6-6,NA,CASSRGGGETQYF,TGTGCCAGCAGTAGGGGGGGTGGAGAGACCCAGTACTTC
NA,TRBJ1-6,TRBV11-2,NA,CASSSGGSYNSPLHF,TGTGCCAGCAGCTCCGGGGGCTCCTATAATTCACCCCTCCACTTT
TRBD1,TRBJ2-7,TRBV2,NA,CASSRGLYYEQYF,TGTGCCTCAAGCAGGGGGCTATACTACGAGCAGTACTTC
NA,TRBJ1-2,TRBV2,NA,CASRKQERHGYTF,TGTGCCAGCAGGAAACAGGAAAGACATGGCTACACCTTC